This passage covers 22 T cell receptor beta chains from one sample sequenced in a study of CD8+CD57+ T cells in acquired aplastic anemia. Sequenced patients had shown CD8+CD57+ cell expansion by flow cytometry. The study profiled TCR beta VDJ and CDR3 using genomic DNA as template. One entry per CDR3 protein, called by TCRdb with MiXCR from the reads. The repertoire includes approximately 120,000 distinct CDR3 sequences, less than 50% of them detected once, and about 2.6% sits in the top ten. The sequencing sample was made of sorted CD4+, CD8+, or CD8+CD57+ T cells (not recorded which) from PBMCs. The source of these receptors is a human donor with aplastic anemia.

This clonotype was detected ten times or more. In DNA, the CDR3 is TGTGCCAGCAGCGTAGGAGGGGCAGGGGTGGGCACTGAAGCTTTCTTT. Its protein product is CASSVGGAGVGTEAFF. The chain employs TRBV9 and TRBJ1-1; possible D gene TRBD1, 6 bases. CDR1 is SGDLS and CDR2 is YYNGEE in the germline V gene. The CDR3 sequence is 16 residues long. V was clipped by 0 bases and J by 4 bases, with 16 bases between them.

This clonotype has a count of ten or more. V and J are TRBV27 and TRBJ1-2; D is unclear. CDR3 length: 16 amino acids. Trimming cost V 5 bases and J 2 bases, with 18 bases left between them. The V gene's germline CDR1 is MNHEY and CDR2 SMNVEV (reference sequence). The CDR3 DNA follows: TGTGCCAGCAGTCCTCGGGCCCTAATAACGAACTATGGCTACACCTTC. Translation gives CASSPRALITNYGYTF.

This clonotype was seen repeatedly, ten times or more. CDR3 in amino acids: CASSTNAQRVSPLHF. CDR3 in DNA: TGCGCCAGCAGCACCAACGCCCAAAGGGTTTCACCCCTCCACTTT. The chain links TRBV5-1 to TRBJ1-6; no clear D gene. The length of the CDR3 is 15 residues. Germline CDR1 is SGHRS and CDR2 is YFSETQ. The V end lost 4 bases, the J end lost 9 bases, and 17 bases lay between the germline ends.

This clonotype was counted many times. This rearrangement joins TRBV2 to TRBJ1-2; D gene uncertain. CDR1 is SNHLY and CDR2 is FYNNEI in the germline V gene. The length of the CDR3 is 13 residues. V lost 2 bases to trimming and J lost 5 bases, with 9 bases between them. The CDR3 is CASSEMARYGYTF. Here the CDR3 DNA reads TGTGCCAGCAGTGAAATGGCAAGATATGGCTACACCTTC.

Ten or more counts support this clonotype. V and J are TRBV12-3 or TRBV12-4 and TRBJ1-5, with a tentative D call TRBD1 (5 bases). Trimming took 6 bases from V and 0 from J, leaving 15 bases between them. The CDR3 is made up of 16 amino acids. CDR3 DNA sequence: TGTGCCAGCAGCCGAGGGACTGGGATTAGCAATCAGCCCCAGCATTTT. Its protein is CASSRGTGISNQPQHF.

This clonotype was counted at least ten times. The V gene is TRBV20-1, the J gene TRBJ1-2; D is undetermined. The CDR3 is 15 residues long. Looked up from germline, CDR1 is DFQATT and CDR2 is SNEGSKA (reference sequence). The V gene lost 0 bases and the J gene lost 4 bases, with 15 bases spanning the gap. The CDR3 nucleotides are TGCAGTGCTAGAGATGGCGCAAACAGCCGCTATGGCTACACCTTC. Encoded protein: CSARDGANSRYGYTF.

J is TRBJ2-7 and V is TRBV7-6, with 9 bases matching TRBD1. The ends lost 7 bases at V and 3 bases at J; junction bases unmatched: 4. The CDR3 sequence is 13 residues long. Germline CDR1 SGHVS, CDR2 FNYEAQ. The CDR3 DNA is TGTGCCAGCACTTCGGGACAGGGCTACGAGCAGTACTTC. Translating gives CASTSGQGYEQYF.

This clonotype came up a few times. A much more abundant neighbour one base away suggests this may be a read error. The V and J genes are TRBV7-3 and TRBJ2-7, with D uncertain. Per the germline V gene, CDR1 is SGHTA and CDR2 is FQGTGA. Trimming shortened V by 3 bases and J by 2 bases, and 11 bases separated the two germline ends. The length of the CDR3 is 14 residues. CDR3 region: CASSFFNRPYEQYF. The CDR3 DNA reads TGTGCCAGCAGCTTCTTCAACAGACCCTACGAGCAGTACTTC.

The CDR3 sequence is CSAVRTSGDQETQYF. CDR3 DNA: TGCAGTGCTGTCAGGACTAGCGGGGATCAAGAGACCCAGTACTTC. J is TRBJ2-5 and V is TRBV20-1; 12 bases agree with TRBD2. V shed 5 bases and J 2 bases; nucleotides not matched to a gene: 6. Germline lookup yields CDR1 DFQATT and CDR2 SNEGSKA (reference sequence). The CDR3 has 15 amino acids.

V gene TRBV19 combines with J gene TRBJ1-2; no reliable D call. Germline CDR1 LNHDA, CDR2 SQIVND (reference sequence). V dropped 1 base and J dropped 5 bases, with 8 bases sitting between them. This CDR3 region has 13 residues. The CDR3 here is CASSIGGAYGYTF. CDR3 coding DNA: TGTGCCAGTAGTATAGGGGGAGCGTATGGCTACACCTTC.

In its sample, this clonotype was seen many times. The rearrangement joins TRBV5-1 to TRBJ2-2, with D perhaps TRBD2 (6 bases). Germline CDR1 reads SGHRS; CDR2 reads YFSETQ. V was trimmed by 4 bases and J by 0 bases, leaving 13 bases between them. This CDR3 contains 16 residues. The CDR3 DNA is TGCGCCAGCAGCCAAGAGGGGAGGACGAACACCGGGGAGCTGTTTTTT. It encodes CASSQEGRTNTGELFF.

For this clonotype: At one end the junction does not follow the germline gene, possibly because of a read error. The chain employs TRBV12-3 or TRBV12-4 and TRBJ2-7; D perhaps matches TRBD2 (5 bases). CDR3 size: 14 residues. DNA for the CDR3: TGTGCTAGCAGTTCCCATGGAGAGGGCGACGAGCAGTACTTC. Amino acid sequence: CASSSHGEGDEQYF.

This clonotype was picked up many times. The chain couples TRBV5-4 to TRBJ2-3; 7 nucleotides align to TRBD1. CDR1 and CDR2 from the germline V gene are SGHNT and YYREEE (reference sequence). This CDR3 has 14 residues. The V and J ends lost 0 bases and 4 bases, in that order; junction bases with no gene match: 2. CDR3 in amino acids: CASSLDQGADTQYF. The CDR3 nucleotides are TGTGCCAGCAGCTTGGATCAGGGGGCAGATACGCAGTATTTT.

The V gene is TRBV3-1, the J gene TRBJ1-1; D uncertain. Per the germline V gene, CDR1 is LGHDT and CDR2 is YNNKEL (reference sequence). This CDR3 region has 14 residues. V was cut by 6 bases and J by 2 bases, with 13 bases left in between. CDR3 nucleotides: TGTGCCAGCAGTCCGAACTCTTATAACACTGAAGCTTTCTTT. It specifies CASSPNSYNTEAFF.

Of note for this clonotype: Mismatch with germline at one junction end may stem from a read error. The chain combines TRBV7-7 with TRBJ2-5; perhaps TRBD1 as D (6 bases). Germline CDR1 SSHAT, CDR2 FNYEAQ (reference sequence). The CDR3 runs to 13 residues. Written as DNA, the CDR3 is TGTGCTAGCAGCCCATCAGGGGCAGAGACCCAGTACTTC. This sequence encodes CASSPSGAETQYF.

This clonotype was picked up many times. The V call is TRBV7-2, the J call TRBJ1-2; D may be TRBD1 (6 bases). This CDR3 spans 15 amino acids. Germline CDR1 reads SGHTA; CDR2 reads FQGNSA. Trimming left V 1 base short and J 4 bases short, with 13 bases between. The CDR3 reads CASSLEINRAYGYTF. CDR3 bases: TGTGCCAGCAGCTTAGAAATTAACAGGGCCTATGGCTACACCTTC.

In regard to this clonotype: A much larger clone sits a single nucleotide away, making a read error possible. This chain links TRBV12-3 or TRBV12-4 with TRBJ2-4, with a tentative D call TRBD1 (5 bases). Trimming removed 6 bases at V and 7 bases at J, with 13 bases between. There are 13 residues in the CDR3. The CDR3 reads CASRSRQSNIQYF. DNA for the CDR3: TGTGCCAGCAGGTCCCGACAGTCTAACATTCAGTACTTC.

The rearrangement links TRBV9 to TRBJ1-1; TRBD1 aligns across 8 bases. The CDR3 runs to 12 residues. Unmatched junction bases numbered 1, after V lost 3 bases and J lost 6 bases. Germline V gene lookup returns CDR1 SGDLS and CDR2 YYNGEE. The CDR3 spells CASSAGGSEAFF. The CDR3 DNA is TGTGCCAGCAGCGCAGGGGGCTCTGAAGCTTTCTTT.

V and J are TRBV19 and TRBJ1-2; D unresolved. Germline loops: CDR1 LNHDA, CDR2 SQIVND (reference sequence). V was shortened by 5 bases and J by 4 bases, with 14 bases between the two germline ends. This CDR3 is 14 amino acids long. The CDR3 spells CASSLMKGGYGYTF. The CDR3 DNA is TGTGCCAGTAGTTTGATGAAGGGAGGCTATGGCTACACCTTC.

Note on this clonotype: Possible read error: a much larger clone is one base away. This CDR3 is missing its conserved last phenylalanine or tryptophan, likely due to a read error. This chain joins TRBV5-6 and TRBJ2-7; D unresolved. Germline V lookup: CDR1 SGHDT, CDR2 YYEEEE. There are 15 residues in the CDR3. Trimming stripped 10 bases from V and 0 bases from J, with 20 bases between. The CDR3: CASTLGVAGSYEQYL. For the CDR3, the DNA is TGTGCCTCCACCTTAGGAGTAGCCGGCTCCTACGAGCAGTACCTC.

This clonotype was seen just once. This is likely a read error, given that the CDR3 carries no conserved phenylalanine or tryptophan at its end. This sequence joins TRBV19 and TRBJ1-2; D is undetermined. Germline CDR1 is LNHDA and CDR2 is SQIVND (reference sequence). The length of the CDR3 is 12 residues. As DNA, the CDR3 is TGTGCCAGTAACAAACAGAACTATGGGTACACCCTC. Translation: CASNKQNYGYTL.

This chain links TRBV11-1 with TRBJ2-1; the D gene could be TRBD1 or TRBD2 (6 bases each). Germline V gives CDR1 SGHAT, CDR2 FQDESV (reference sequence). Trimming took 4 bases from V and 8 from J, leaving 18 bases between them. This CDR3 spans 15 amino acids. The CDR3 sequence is CASSSQSKGEDEQFF. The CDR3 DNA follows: TGTGCCAGCAGCTCCCAATCTAAGGGGGAGGATGAGCAGTTCTTC.